The entry below gives a single T cell receptor (beta chain) sequence along with its context. The antigen remains undetermined. This sample is drawn from a study of T-cell memory formation after mild COVID-19. The study's findings and limits: Contracting clones localized mainly to CM and EM when CD4+ and mainly to EMRA when CD8+.

Amplification by 5'RACE using constant-segment primers produced TCR alpha and TCR beta cDNA libraries that carried sample barcodes and UMIs. TCRdb re-derived calls from the 5' RACE reads in MiXCR, one entry per CDR3 protein. In the table there are around 310,000 distinct CDR3 sequences, 20% to 25% of which are singletons. The V end was cut by 5 bases, the J end by 7 bases, with 14 bases between. Looked up from germline, CDR1 is LGHNA and CDR2 is YNFKEQ. This CDR3 has 13 amino acids. The receptor was derived from a man between 18 and 35 years old who had mild COVID-19 (a few samples of this study predate the infection). Cell type and time point are not known. Sequencing was done on a sample of PBMCs or a T cell subset sorted from them (not recorded which). The J gene is TRBJ1-2, the V gene TRBV4-2; no clear D. DNA for the CDR3: TGTGCCAGCAGCGCCGCGTCGCGGGGTGGCTACACCTTC. It specifies CASSAASRGGYTF.